This T cell receptor beta chain was documented in a study of T cells in Graves' hyperthyroidism and ophthalmopathy. Broader study findings: Expanded thyroid clonotypes (above 0.001) were mostly also found in blood.

This CDR3 is built from 17 residues. Trimming removed 6 bases at V and 4 bases at J, with 24 bases between. TCR beta CDR3 region amplification was performed from RNA transcripts. First-round RT-PCR targeting the TCR CDR3 was performed with the HTBI primer set. Each CDR3 protein gets one entry after TCRdb re-called the multiplex PCR reads with MiXCR. The table includes about 500,000 distinct CDR3 sequences, over 13% detected once. With regard to this clonotype: Its target is not known.

For Graves' hyperthyroidism to be stable, ophthalmopathy could not progress within 18 months. Diagnosis of hyperthyroidism was new in patients aged 18 to 65, and its duration was under 2 months. The diagnostic basis comprised clinical symptoms, serum thyroxine and TRAb, thyroid ultrasound and orbital computed tomography. This chain links TRBV12-3 or TRBV12-4 with TRBJ2-5; the D gene is possibly TRBD1 (6 bases). Sequenced: blood. The receptor was isolated from a woman under 30 with Graves' hyperthyroidism. CDR3: CASSPPEGWRGGETQYF. In DNA form, the CDR3 reads TGTGCCAGCAGCCCCCCAGAGGGTTGGAGAGGGGGAGAGACCCAGTACTTC.